Sequencing of this TCR beta chain was carried out in a study of cytomegalovirus exposure and HLA in healthy donors. Regarding the study as a whole: A highly shared variant cluster was judged a likely technical artifact. A prior analysis recorded that most TCR beta V segments were productive about 87% or about 30% of the time. In a later analysis, TCR beta V- and J-gene trimming was associated with a missense DCLRE1C variant. Most TCR sequences were seen very rarely across donors, but some public TCRs occurred in many.

Researchers ran the PCR with 60 Vbeta and 13 Jbeta primers. Only in-frame clones appear in the TCRdb table, and some are missing; sequencing was by immunoSEQ multiplex PCR. The sample gives 150,000 to 200,000 clones, 75% of which show up once; roughly 8.2% is in the top ten. Comment on this clone: Its antigen remains unknown.

The receptor comes from a woman in her thirties or forties in good health and CMV-seropositive. Sample: PBMCs.

Written as DNA, the CDR3 is TGTGCCAGCAGCTCCGGGACAGCCTCCTATGGCTACACCTTC. This gives the protein CASSSGTASYGYTF. V gene TRBV7-9 combines with J gene TRBJ1-2; 7 positions match TRBD1. The V segment lost 4 bases and the J segment 4 bases; nucleotides outside the gene matches: 6. This CDR3 has 14 amino acids. The germline V gene has CDR1 SEHNR and CDR2 FQNEAQ (reference sequence).